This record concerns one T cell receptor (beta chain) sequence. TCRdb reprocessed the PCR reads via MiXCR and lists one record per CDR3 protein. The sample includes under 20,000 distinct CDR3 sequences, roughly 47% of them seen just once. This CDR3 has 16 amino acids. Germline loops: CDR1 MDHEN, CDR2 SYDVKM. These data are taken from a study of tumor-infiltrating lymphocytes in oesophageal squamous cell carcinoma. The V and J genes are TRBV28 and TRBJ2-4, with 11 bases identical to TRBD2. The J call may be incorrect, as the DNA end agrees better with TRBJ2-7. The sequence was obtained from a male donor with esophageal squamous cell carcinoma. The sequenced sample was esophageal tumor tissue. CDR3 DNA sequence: TGTGCCAGCAGTTTCCAGACTAGCGGGAATCTCTACGAGCAGTACTTC. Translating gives CASSFQTSGNLYEQYF.